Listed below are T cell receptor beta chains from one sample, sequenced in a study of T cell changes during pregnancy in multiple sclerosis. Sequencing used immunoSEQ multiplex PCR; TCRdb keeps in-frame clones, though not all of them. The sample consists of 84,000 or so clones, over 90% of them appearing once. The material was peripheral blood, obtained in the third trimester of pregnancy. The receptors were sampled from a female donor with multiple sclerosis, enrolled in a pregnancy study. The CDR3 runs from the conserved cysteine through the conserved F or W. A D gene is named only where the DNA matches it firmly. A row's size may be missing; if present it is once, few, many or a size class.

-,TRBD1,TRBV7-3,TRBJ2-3,TGTGCCAGCAGCTCCACGGGACAGGGAACAGATACGCAGTATTTT,CASSSTGQGTDTQYF
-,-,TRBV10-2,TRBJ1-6,TGCGCCAGCAGTGCTTCCGACAGGTTCGGCGACTATAATTCACCCCTCCACTTT,CASSASDRFGDYNSPLHF
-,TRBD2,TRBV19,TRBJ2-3,TGTGCCAGTAGTTCGGGACTAGCGGGAGCAGGCACAGATACGCAGTATTTT,CASSSGLAGAGTDTQYF
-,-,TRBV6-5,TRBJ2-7,TGTGCCAGCACCCCCTCGTCAGGGGGGAGCTACGAGCAGTACTTC,CASTPSSGGSYEQYF
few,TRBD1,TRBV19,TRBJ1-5,TGTGCCAGTAGTTCAATTGGACAGGGGTCCAATCAGCCCCAGCATTTT,CASSSIGQGSNQPQHF
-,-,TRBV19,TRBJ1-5,TGTGCCAGTAGTATGCCACGGACAGATAGAAATCAGCCCCAGCATTTT,CASSMPRTDRNQPQHF
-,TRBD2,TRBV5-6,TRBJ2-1,TGTGCCAGCAGCTCGGGACTAGCGTCCTACAATGAGCAGTTCTTC,CASSSGLASYNEQFF
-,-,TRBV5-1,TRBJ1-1,TGCGCCAGCAGCCCGGACACGAACACTGAAGCTTTCTTT,CASSPDTNTEAFF
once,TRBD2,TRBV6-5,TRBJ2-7,TGTGCCAGCAGTTCTAGTCTAGCGGGGGCCGGCGAGCAGTACTTC,CASSSSLAGAGEQYF
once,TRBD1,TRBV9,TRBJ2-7,TGTGCCAGCAGCATAGGGGGGACAGGGGGCGAGCAGTACTTC,CASSIGGTGGEQYF
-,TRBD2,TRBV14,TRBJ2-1,TGTGCCAGCAGCCACACCCAACTCACTAGCGGGGTCCCCTACAATGAGCAGTTCTTC,CASSHTQLTSGVPYNEQFF
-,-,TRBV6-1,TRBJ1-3,TGTGCCAGTACCCGGGACACTAAAAACACCATATATTTT,CASTRDTKNTIYF
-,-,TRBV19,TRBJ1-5,TGTGCCAGTAGCCCCTCGTCGGGCAATCAGCCCCAGCATTTT,CASSPSSGNQPQHF
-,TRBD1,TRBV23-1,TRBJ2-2,TGCGCCAGCAGTCAATCTCCAGTTGTGGGGACAGGGTTCGGGGAGCTGTTTTTT,CASSQSPVVGTGFGELFF
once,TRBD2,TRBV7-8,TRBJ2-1,TGTGCCAGCAGCTCCGGGACTACCCGTTACAATGAGCAGTTCTTC,CASSSGTTRYNEQFF
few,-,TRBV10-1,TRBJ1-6,TGCGCCAGCAGTGAGTCGAGACAAAATAATTCACCCCTCCACTTT,CASSESRQNNSPLHF
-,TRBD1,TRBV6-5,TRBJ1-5,TGTGCCAGCAGTTACTTGGGACAGGGGGCCACCCAGCATTTT,CASSYLGQGATQHF
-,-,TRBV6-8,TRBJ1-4,TGTGCCAGCAGTTATTCCCCCGGGACAAGCGGAAAACTGTTTTTT,CASSYSPGTSGKLFF
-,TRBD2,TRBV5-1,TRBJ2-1,TGCGCCAGCAGCTTGACCACAAGCGGGGGGGGTATGAATGAGCAGTTCTTC,CASSLTTSGGGMNEQFF
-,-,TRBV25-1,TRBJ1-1,TGTGCCAGCACCCGGGGGGGCGAAGCTTTCTTT,CASTRGGEAFF
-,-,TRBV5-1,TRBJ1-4,TGCGCCAGCAGCTTAGGGCAGGGGAATGAAAAACTGTTTTTT,CASSLGQGNEKLFF
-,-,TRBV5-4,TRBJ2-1,TGTGCCACCTACTGGAGCGGAGACAATGAGCAGTTCTTC,CATYWSGDNEQFF
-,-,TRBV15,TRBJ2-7,TGTGCCACCAGCAGAGTAAGAGAGCACTCCTACGAGCAGTACTTC,CATSRVREHSYEQYF
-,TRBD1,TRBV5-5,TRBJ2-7,TGTGCCAGCAGCTCTGGACAGGGGGCTTACGAGCAGTACTTC,CASSSGQGAYEQYF
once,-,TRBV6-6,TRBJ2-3,TGTGCCAGCAAGGAAACAGGAGACAGCACAGATACGCAGTATTTT,CASKETGDSTDTQYF
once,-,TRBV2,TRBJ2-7,TGTGCCAGCAGTGATAGTGGATCCCGAGGGAACTCCTACGAGCAGTACTTC,CASSDSGSRGNSYEQYF
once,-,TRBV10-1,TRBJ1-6,TGCGCCAGCTTCAAGGGCCTCCTTCAAAGACTAAGCTCCTATAATTCACCCCTCCACTTT,CASFKGLLQRLSSYNSPLHF
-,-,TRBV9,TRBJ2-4,TGTGCCAGCAGCGCCAACCCCGGGGGTGCCAAAAACATTCAGTACTTC,CASSANPGGAKNIQYF
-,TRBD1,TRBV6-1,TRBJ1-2,TGTGCCAGCAGTGTCCGACAGGGGGACTGGTATGGCTACACCTTC,CASSVRQGDWYGYTF
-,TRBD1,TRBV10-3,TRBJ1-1,TGTGCCATCAGTGAGTCGAAACAGGGGGCCCCTGGGGCTTTCTTT,CAISESKQGAPGAFF
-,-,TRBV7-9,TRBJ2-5,TGTGCCAGCAGCTTAGCTGCGTGGGAGACCCAGTACTTC,CASSLAAWETQYF
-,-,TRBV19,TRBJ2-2,TGTGCCAGTAGAGGGGGGAGGGGAACCGGGGAGCTGTTTTTT,CASRGGRGTGELFF
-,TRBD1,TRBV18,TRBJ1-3,TGTGCCAGCTCACCATTGGACAGGGGGCCTGGAAACACCATATATTTT,CASSPLDRGPGNTIYF
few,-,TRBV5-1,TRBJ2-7,TGCGCCAGCAGTCGGGACGGGACAACCGTCCCTTTCTACGAGCAGTACTTC,CASSRDGTTVPFYEQYF
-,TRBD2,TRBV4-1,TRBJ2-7,TGCGCCAGCAGCCAAAACCTGCTGCGAGGACTAGCGGGGGGGCCGTACGAGCAGTACTTC,CASSQNLLRGLAGGPYEQYF
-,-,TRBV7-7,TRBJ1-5,TGTGCTAGCAAGGTGGACAGCCGTAGCAATCAGCCCCAGCATTTT,CASKVDSRSNQPQHF
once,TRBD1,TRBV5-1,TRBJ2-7,TGCGCCAGCAGCGCGACAGGGGGCTCGTACGAGCAGTACTTC,CASSATGGSYEQYF
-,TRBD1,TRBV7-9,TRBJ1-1,TGTGCCAGCAGCCCTGGGACAGGGTGGCACACTGAAGCTTTCTTT,CASSPGTGWHTEAFF
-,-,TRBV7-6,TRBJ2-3,TGTGCCAGCAGCTTAGGCGGGGCCAGCACAGATACGCAGTATTTT,CASSLGGASTDTQYF
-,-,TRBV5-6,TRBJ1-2,TGTGCCAGCAGCTTCCCGTCGGGAGGTCGCTATGGCTACACCTTC,CASSFPSGGRYGYTF
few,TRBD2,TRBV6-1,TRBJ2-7,TGTGCCAGCACTAGCGGAAAAGCCTACGAGCAGTACTTC,CASTSGKAYEQYF
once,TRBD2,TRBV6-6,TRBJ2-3,TGTGCCGGGAGAGGGGAGCGGGGGAGCACAGATACGCAGTATTTT,CAGRGERGSTDTQYF
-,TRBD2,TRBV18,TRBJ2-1,TGTGCCAGCTCACTCAAGCGGGGGAAATCCAATGAGCAGTTCTTC,CASSLKRGKSNEQFF
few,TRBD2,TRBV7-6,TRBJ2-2,TGTGCCAGCAGCTCGGGACTAGCGTTGATCGGGGAGCTGTTTTTT,CASSSGLALIGELFF
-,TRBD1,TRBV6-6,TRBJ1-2,TGTGCCAGCAGTGCGTCTCGGGACAGCGAATTCTATGGCTACACCTTC,CASSASRDSEFYGYTF